This TCR beta chain was sequenced for a study of Ad26.COV2.S vaccination and SARS-CoV-2 variants. About the study: A COV1001 Ad26.COV2.S trial-arm participant provided the sample. Study-wide results and caveats: Possibly, TCR breadth and depth analyses underestimated total T cell responses.

The treatment is: roughly 18 received Ad26.COV2.S at low or high dose, single or two shots; roughly five received placebo; per-sample allocation not given. Vaccine and placebo recipients were sampled on day 63 after the first injection. Wuhan-strain SARS-CoV-2 spike was expressed by the Ad26 vector that made up the vaccine. CDR3 size: 15 residues. V was pared by 0 bases and J by 4 bases, with 12 bases between. In regard to this clone: Its antigen remains unknown.

Method: immunoSEQ multiplex PCR; TCRdb's copy keeps in-frame clones and lacks some. This table has about 680,000 clones, about 89% appearing once. The chain employs TRBV23-1 and TRBJ2-5; D is undetermined. TRBV23-1 is classed as an ORF, of uncertain function. Material: peripheral blood, obtained in a trial of Ad26.COV2.S vaccine versus placebo. This clonotype was sampled from a person aged 18 to 59 who received the Ad26.COV2.S COVID-19 vaccine or a placebo. CDR3 region: CASSQSSGKGETQYF. CDR3 nucleotide sequence: TGCGCCAGCAGTCAATCGTCAGGTAAAGGAGAGACCCAGTACTTC.